This T cell receptor beta chain originates from a study of cytomegalovirus exposure and HLA in healthy donors. V lost 5 bases to trimming and J lost 7 bases; unmatched junction nucleotides: 8. The CDR3 length is 15 residues. Germline-derived CDR1 and CDR2 are SGHDN and FVKESK. Worth noting for this clone: What it recognizes is unknown.

Study-wide results and caveats: The study designated 164 TCR beta chains cytomegalovirus-associated. A few of the chains that were CMV-associated were confirmed in vitro to be specific for CMV antigens. The classifier reportedly diagnosed cytomegalovirus status with high specificity and sensitivity.

Only in-frame clones appear in the TCRdb table, and some are missing; sequencing was by immunoSEQ multiplex PCR. The table includes about 190,000 clones, about 83% detected once. Sequenced material: PBMCs. V usage is TRBV14 and J usage is TRBJ1-6; 7 positions agree with TRBD1. The receptor was derived from a woman between 18 and 30 years old in good health and CMV-seronegative. The CDR3 nucleotides read TGTGCCAGCAGCTCCCGACAGGGCCCAAATTCACCCCTCCACTTT. It translates to CASSSRQGPNSPLHF.